This TCR beta chain emerged from a study of OX40 agonist ivuxolimab in advanced cancers. Turning to the study itself: Patients receiving dose escalation had hepatocellular carcinoma, melanoma, renal cell or head and neck cancer.

Patients had blood sampled at baseline and again on cycle 4 day 1 and cycle 7 day 1. The repertoire was sequenced with immunoSEQ multiplex PCR; TCRdb's copy has only in-frame clones and lacks some. In the table there are approximately 49,000 clones, about 80% of which are singletons. CDR3 size: 18 residues. The germline V gene has CDR1 SGHAT and CDR2 FQNNGV. V dropped 0 bases and J dropped 2 bases, with 16 bases sitting between them. The genes are TRBV11-2 and TRBJ2-2, with a possible D match to TRBD2 (5 bases). This sequence was found in an adult with an advanced solid tumor such as melanoma, head and neck, liver or kidney cancer. The specimen was CD4+ or CD8+ T cells sorted from blood, collected in a trial of the OX40 agonist ivuxolimab. CDR3 residues: CASSLERVRRTNTGELFF. CDR3 nucleotide sequence: TGTGCCAGCAGCTTAGAGAGGGTTCGACGGACTAACACCGGGGAGCTGTTTTTT. The variable domain in full, completed from reference TRBV11-2 and TRBJ2-2, reads EAGVAQSPRYKIIEKRQSVAFWCNPISGHATLYWYQQILGQGPKLLIQFQNNGVVDDSQLPKDRFSAERLKGVDSTLKIQPAKLEDSAVYLCASSLERVRRTNTGELFFGEGSRLTVL.